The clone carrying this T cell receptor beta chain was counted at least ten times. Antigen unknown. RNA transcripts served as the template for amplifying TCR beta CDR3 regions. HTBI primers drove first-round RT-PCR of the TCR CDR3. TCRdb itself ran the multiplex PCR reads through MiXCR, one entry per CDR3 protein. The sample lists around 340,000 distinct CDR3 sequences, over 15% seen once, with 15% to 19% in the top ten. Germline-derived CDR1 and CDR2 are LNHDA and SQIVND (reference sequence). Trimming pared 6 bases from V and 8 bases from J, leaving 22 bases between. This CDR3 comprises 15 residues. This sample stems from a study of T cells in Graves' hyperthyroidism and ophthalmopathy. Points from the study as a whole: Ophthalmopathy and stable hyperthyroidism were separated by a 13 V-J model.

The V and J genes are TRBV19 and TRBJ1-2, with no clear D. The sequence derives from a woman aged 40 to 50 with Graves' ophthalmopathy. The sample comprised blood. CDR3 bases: TGTGCCAGTAGCCCTCTGACCCTCGACATCCACGGCTACACCTTC. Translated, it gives CASSPLTLDIHGYTF.